The sequence of this T cell receptor beta chain was determined in a study of cytomegalovirus exposure and HLA in healthy donors. Overall study findings and caveats: Presence/absence results assume similar sequencing depth per donor, which may not hold. Relative to the approximately 660-donor mean, N-insertions were reportedly fewer in an Asian-associated ancestry cluster in a later analysis. A later analysis linked a missense variant in DCLRE1C to the trimming of TCR beta V and J genes.

This PCR relied on a set of 60 Vbeta primers and 13 Jbeta primers. Assay: immunoSEQ multiplex PCR; the TCRdb copy retains only in-frame clones and omits some. The table records more than 110,000 clones, around 80% of them present only once. Germline CDR1 is ENHRY and CDR2 is SYGVKD. This CDR3 contains 16 residues. Between the trimmed V and J ends, which lost 0 bases and 4 bases, there was a span of 15 bases. Details on this clone: Its antigen is undetermined.

The TCR comes from a man under 40 in good health and CMV-seronegative. The chain has TRBV10-3 and TRBJ1-1, with TRBD1 as a possible D gene (6 bases). The sequencing input was PBMCs. CDR3 nucleotides: TGTGCCATCAGTGAGTCGATATCGAGGGGGAGCACTGAAGCTTTCTTT. Translation gives CAISESISRGSTEAFF.